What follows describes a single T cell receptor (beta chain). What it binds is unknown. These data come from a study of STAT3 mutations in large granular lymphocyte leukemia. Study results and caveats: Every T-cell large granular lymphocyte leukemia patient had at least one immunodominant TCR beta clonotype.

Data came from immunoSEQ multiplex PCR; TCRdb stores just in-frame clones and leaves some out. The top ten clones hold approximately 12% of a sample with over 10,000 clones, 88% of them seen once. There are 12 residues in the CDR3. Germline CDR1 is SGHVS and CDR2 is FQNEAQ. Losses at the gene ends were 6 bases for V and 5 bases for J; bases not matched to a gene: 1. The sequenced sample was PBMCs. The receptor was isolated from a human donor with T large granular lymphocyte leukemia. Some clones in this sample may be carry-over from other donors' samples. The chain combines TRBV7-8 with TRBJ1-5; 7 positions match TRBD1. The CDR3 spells CASSTGDQPQHF. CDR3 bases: TGTGCCAGCAGTACAGGGGATCAGCCCCAGCATTTT. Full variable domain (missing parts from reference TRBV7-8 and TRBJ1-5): GAGVSQSPRYKVAKRGQDVALRCDPISGHVSLFWYQQALGQGPEFLTYFQNEAQLDKSGLPSDRFFAERPEGSVSTLKIQRTQQEDSAVYLCASSTGDQPQHFGDGTRLSIL.